These 6 T cell receptor beta chains were all obtained from the same sample, sequenced in a study of T cells after yellow fever vaccination. TCRdb independently ran MiXCR on the 5' RACE reads; one entry per CDR3 protein. The table records tens of thousands of distinct CDR3 sequences, approximately 6% of them present only once. The starting material was PBMCs, either bulk or a sorted T-cell subset (CD4+, CD8+, memory, or dextramer-sorted; not recorded which), obtained on the day of the yellow fever booster vaccination. The source of these receptors is a man aged 18 to 30 who received the YFV17D yellow fever vaccine.

This clonotype was detected only a few times. The chain links TRBV7-9 to TRBJ2-7; the match to TRBD2 covers 11 bases. Germline V CDR1 and CDR2: SEHNR, FQNEAQ (reference sequence). V lost 5 bases to trimming and J lost 2 bases; unmatched junction nucleotides: 8. The CDR3 runs 16 residues. CDR3 loop: CASSHLWTSGPYEQYF. The DNA of the CDR3 is TGTGCCAGCAGCCACCTTTGGACTAGCGGGCCCTACGAGCAGTACTTC.

This clonotype was observed many times. This rearrangement joins TRBV7-6 to TRBJ1-2, with TRBD1 identical over 7 bases. There are 13 residues in the CDR3. CDR1 is SGHVS and CDR2 is FNYEAQ in the germline V gene. V lost 1 base to trimming and J lost 4 bases; unmatched junction nucleotides: 0. CDR3 protein: CASSLGQGYGYTF. The DNA for the CDR3 is TGTGCCAGCAGCTTAGGACAGGGCTATGGCTACACCTTC.

This clonotype was seen repeatedly, ten times or more. The rearrangement links TRBV18 to TRBJ2-1, with a weak D call TRBD2 (6 bases). Germline CDR1 KGHSH, CDR2 LQKENI. V dropped 3 bases and J dropped 9 bases, with 15 bases sitting between them. CDR3 length equals 14 residues. The CDR3: CASSPWGGSGEQFF. In nucleotides, the CDR3 is TGTGCCAGCTCACCGTGGGGAGGTTCGGGTGAGCAGTTCTTC.

This clonotype was picked up a small number of times. The genes are TRBV7-9 and TRBJ1-2; tentative D call: TRBD1 (5 bases). Between the trimmed V and J ends, which lost 5 bases and 4 bases, there was a span of 17 bases. The CDR3 spans 15 residues. Germline V gives CDR1 SEHNR, CDR2 FQNEAQ (reference sequence). CDR3 sequence reads: CASSLTVVGAYGYTF. CDR3 in DNA: TGTGCCAGCAGCCTAACGGTAGTCGGGGCCTATGGCTACACCTTC.

This clonotype was counted at least ten times. The gene calls are TRBV6-6 and TRBJ1-1; 8 nucleotides line up with TRBD1. The CDR3 is made up of 10 amino acids. V dropped 6 bases and J dropped 11; count of bases not matched to a gene: 2. Germline V gene data show CDR1 as MNHNY and CDR2 as SVGAGI (reference sequence). The DNA of the CDR3 is TGTGCCAGCAGGACAGGGGAGGCTTTCTTT. Protein sequence: CASRTGEAFF.

In its sample, this clonotype was seen many times. V usage is TRBV6-5 and J usage is TRBJ1-1, with TRBD1 matching 10 bases. With V trimmed by 8 bases and J by 6 bases, 9 bases remained unmatched. CDR1 is MNHEY and CDR2 is SVGAGI in the germline V gene. The CDR3 consists of 14 residues. This chain's CDR3 is CASQPGQGSSEAFF. The CDR3 coding sequence is TGTGCCAGCCAACCGGGACAGGGGTCCTCTGAAGCTTTCTTT.